The following is a TCR beta chain sequence with its context. This clonotype was detected only a few times. It lacks a known antigen. Per-nucleotide qualities are absent, and no much larger clonotype sits a single base away. Amplification of TCR beta CDR3 regions was carried out from RNA transcripts. The first round of RT-PCR for the TCR CDR3 was performed with the HTBI primer set and the Qiagen OneStep RT-PCR kit. Libraries were constructed in a second round of multiplex PCR, after which size selection and purification were performed. Paired-end sequencing of the libraries was performed with 100 bp reads on an Illumina HiSeq2000. The authors' pipeline ran thus. SOAPnuke was used to process the raw data, with reads discarded if the reads contained adapters or uncalled bases, had a mean Phred below 15, or lacked an exact constant-primer or identifier match. High-quality paired reads were merged with COPE v1.2.5, and unique nucleotide sequences were defined as clonotypes. MiTCR v1.1 was used to align clonotypes to the IMGT TRBV, TRBD and TRBJ reference segments. Analysis was restricted to V-J combinations with a frequency above 0.0001, which covered about 99% of repertoires. A TCS score was defined as the ratio of F50 (clonal expansion) to E x V (chaos), with BLOSUM62-based TCRdist applied between CDR3 peptides within each V-J. Welch's t-statistics and random forest reduced 500 to 650 V-J features to about 12, which were used in a naive Bayes classifier (R e1071). TCRdb reprocessing: public reads trimmed at Q25 with fastp, clones called with MiXCR, in-frame beta chains kept. Every distinct CDR3 protein forms one entry, paired with its most common genes and DNA. For this entry, the V and J calls and clone size follow TCRdb and not the study's own pipeline. The sample table lists more than 500,000 distinct CDR3 sequences, around 13% of them with a count of one. More than 11% of the sample comes from the top ten.

Graves' hyperthyroidism was defined as stable when no progression to ophthalmopathy occurred over 18 months of follow-up. Hyperthyroidism patients were newly diagnosed, had a disease duration of under 2 months, and were aged 18 to 65 years. The study excluded patients with uncontrolled infections, other autoimmune diseases, pregnancy or lactation. Diagnoses were established on the basis of clinical symptoms, serum thyroxine and TRAb, thyroid ultrasound, and orbital computed tomography. Ficoll-Paque density gradient centrifugation was used to isolate PBMCs from 10 ml of fresh peripheral blood. Total RNA was extracted with Trizol reagent, and quality was checked on an Agilent 2100 Bioanalyzer. The cysteine opens and the phenylalanine closes a CDR3 of 15 amino acids. Left in the record is the CDR3 DNA by itself, 45 bases read in frame from the first base. CDR1 and CDR2 are read off the germline V gene as MNHNS and SASEGT. The junction carries 16 bases between V and J, which are trimmed by 5 bases and 6 bases respectively.

This specimen belongs to a study of T cells in Graves' hyperthyroidism and ophthalmopathy (dated by TCRdb to the late 2010s). About the study as a whole: Peripheral blood samples were taken at the time of initial diagnosis, prior to any treatment. A discovery cohort of about a hundred patients, 43 with Graves' ophthalmopathy and fewer than 65 with stable Graves' hyperthyroidism, was used to find distinguishing TCR V-J signatures. The roughly 91 discovery patients were randomly divided into training and test sets at a 7:3 ratio. According to the paper, TCR Vbeta CDR3 sequencing was carried out on around 140 peripheral blood samples, which came from some 41 ophthalmopathy, around 75 hyperthyroidism and about 17 progressor patients. Whether ophthalmopathy could be predicted prospectively was tested in an independent validation cohort made up of 18 hyperthyroidism patients plus 17 patients who later progressed to ophthalmopathy. Thyroid tissue and blood T-cell repertoires from six Graves' hyperthyroidism patients were also compared in the study. Once sampling was done, hyperthyroidism patients were given methimazole at a starting dose of 30 mg daily, whereas ophthalmopathy patients were given high-dose intravenous methylprednisolone. Study-level results and caveats: Most expanded thyroid clonotypes (frequency above 0.001) were also detected in blood, suggesting blood repertoires may reflect thyroid immune responses. No statistical method was used to fix the sample size in advance, and group allocation was not hidden from the investigators. During validation, the model predicted progression to ophthalmopathy a median of around six months ahead of onset, with almost 71% sensitivity and 72.22% specificity. A model built on a 13 V-J signature distinguished ophthalmopathy from stable hyperthyroidism, reaching about 89% sensitivity and about 81% specificity in cross-validation and 80%/75% in testing.

Material for sequencing was blood. This chain joins TRBV6-1 to TRBJ2-2; TRBD1 is possibly the D segment (5 matching bases). This receptor was obtained from a woman aged 40 to 55 with Graves' hyperthyroidism. CDR3 reads: CASSRVSGKAGELFF. The sequenced DNA: TGTGCCAGCAGTAGGGTCTCAGGGAAAGCCGGGGAGCTGTTTTTT.